Listed below are T cell receptor beta chains from one sample, sequenced in a study of blood T cell repertoires in COVID-19. The table came from immunoSEQ multiplex PCR; TCRdb's copy has only in-frame clones and leaves some out. The sample has under 250,000 clones, around 80% seen once; the top ten hold roughly 13%. Material for sequencing was peripheral blood. The receptors derive from a human donor in a cohort sampled during active COVID-19. Each CDR3 is given without its conserved first and last residue. The D gene is left open where the match is weak.

V gene: TRBV28
D gene: NA
CDR3 protein: ASSRDTEAF

V gene: TRBV3-1/TRBV3-2
D gene: NA
CDR3 protein: ASSQERLGQGGELF

V gene: TRBV10-2
D gene: TRBD1
CDR3 protein: ASSEDRGQGEKLF

V gene: TRBV18
D gene: TRBD1
CDR3 protein: ASSLEADRGGSPLH

V gene: TRBV30
D gene: NA
CDR3 protein: AWSDKGAQNYGYT

V gene: TRBV3-1/TRBV3-2
D gene: NA
CDR3 protein: ASSQDLEGAVGGYT

V gene: TRBV7-3
D gene: TRBD1
CDR3 protein: ASSHRGSETQETQY

V gene: TRBV27
D gene: NA
CDR3 protein: ASRSSGDTQY

V gene: TRBV18
D gene: NA
CDR3 protein: ASSPEASDNSPLH

V gene: TRBV19
D gene: NA
CDR3 protein: ASSIGALNEQY

V gene: TRBV5-8
D gene: NA
CDR3 protein: ASSGVQFSPLH

V gene: TRBV29-1
D gene: TRBD1
CDR3 protein: SVPEGRGTGDTQY

V gene: TRBV7-2
D gene: TRBD2
CDR3 protein: ASSRGGTTENEQF

V gene: TRBV7-2
D gene: NA
CDR3 protein: ASSPLGGPEAF

V gene: TRBV5-1
D gene: NA
CDR3 protein: ASSSGLRGTDTQY

V gene: TRBV4-2
D gene: NA
CDR3 protein: ASSQRAGEGAGNTIY

V gene: TRBV27
D gene: NA
CDR3 protein: ASSLAGGEREY

V gene: TRBV5-1
D gene: NA
CDR3 protein: ASSWMGVRETQY

V gene: TRBV19
D gene: NA
CDR3 protein: ASRRDLEDYNEQF

V gene: TRBV5-1
D gene: NA
CDR3 protein: ASRPDTAREAF

V gene: TRBV5-1
D gene: TRBD1
CDR3 protein: ASSLFPGQGLEPQH

V gene: TRBV4-2
D gene: NA
CDR3 protein: ASSQDRGAMSRGYGYT

V gene: TRBV29-1
D gene: NA
CDR3 protein: SVTLPRDGYT

V gene: TRBV3-1/TRBV3-2
D gene: NA
CDR3 protein: ASSQALLEKLF

V gene: TRBV7-3
D gene: TRBD1
CDR3 protein: ASSRDRAISGANVLT

V gene: TRBV19
D gene: NA
CDR3 protein: ASTPGEQPQH

V gene: TRBV4-3
D gene: NA
CDR3 protein: ASSQSGVGGYT

V gene: TRBV3-1/TRBV3-2
D gene: TRBD1
CDR3 protein: ASSPRQGWGPNQPQH

V gene: TRBV28
D gene: NA
CDR3 protein: ASSPPDQPQH

V gene: TRBV5-1
D gene: TRBD1
CDR3 protein: ASSPGQGDQPQH

V gene: TRBV11-2
D gene: NA
CDR3 protein: ASSFEGTLNTEAF

V gene: TRBV18
D gene: TRBD2
CDR3 protein: ASSKETPLAEGVYEQY

V gene: TRBV9
D gene: TRBD1
CDR3 protein: ASSLPRGQIY

V gene: TRBV28
D gene: TRBD2
CDR3 protein: ASSLAGLAGSDTQY

V gene: TRBV6-6
D gene: NA
CDR3 protein: ASSYRGSGNTIY

V gene: TRBV29-1
D gene: NA
CDR3 protein: SASGGANYGYT

V gene: TRBV7-9
D gene: TRBD2
CDR3 protein: ASNFGTSHNEQF

V gene: TRBV20-1
D gene: NA
CDR3 protein: SASIPSKSTDTQY

V gene: TRBV25-1
D gene: NA
CDR3 protein: ASSGFSGGNQPQH

V gene: TRBV4-2
D gene: NA
CDR3 protein: ASSQAARVATNEKLF

V gene: TRBV12-2
D gene: NA
CDR3 protein: ASRPGGRGRGGEKLF

V gene: TRBV7-2
D gene: TRBD2
CDR3 protein: ASSDTSGGLTDTQY

V gene: TRBV7-9
D gene: NA
CDR3 protein: ASRFSGGENTGELF

V gene: TRBV5-1
D gene: NA
CDR3 protein: ASSLARATYEQY

V gene: TRBV5-5
D gene: NA
CDR3 protein: ASSWGDGQPQH

V gene: TRBV24-1
D gene: NA
CDR3 protein: ATSDLRGAGGYT

V gene: TRBV12-5
D gene: TRBD1
CDR3 protein: ASGPGQPQETQY

V gene: TRBV5-4
D gene: NA
CDR3 protein: ASSPDSYEQY

V gene: TRBV28
D gene: NA
CDR3 protein: ASRETGTSTEAF

V gene: TRBV19
D gene: NA
CDR3 protein: ASKQGPRLEKLF

V gene: TRBV5-1
D gene: NA
CDR3 protein: ASSLISGGGTDTQY